This record concerns one T cell receptor beta chain sequence. Its antigen is currently unknown. Distinct nucleotide sequences in the sample also encode this CDR3. This sample was taken from a study of shared clonotypes between healthy human individuals. The wider study: A donor's plate count was three for CD4 naive and three for CD4 memory; CD8 naive had two and CD8 memory one. Study-wide results and caveats: Sampling involved blood alone; tissue repertoires likely differ.

V shed 0 bases and J shed 0 bases, with 9 bases lying between them. The CDR3 covers 15 residues. CDR1 is SGHRS and CDR2 is YFSETQ in the germline V gene. The protocol was immunoSEQ multiplex PCR, while the TCRdb copy is restricted to in-frame clones and leaves out a portion. The table has millions of clones, 85% to 95% seen once. Sequenced material: naive CD4+ T cells sorted from blood. As to subset: CD45RA+ positively selected. The receptor was isolated from a man between 18 and 35 years old in good health. The chain couples TRBV5-1 to TRBJ2-5; TRBD1 or TRBD2 may be the D gene (5 bases each). Written as DNA, the CDR3 is TGCGCCAGCAGCTTGGGCCAGGGAGACCAAGAGACCCAGTACTTC. Amino acids: CASSLGQGDQETQYF.